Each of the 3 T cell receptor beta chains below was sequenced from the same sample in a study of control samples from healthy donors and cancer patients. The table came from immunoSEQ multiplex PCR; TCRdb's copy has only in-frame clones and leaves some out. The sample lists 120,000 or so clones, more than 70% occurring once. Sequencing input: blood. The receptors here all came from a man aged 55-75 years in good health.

Here the CDR3 DNA reads TGTGCCAGCAGCTTGGATCAGTTAAGTTACGAGCAGTACTTC. Translating gives CASSLDQLSYEQYF. This rearrangement joins TRBV5-4 to TRBJ2-7; D unclear. The CDR3 totals 14 residues. Germline CDR1 reads SGHNT; CDR2 reads YYREEE (reference sequence). Deletions cut 0 bases from V and 4 bases from J, with 11 bases between.

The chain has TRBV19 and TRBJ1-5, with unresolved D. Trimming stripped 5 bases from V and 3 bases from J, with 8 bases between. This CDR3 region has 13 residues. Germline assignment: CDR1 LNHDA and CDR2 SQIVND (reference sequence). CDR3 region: CASSPGHNQPQHF. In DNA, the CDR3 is TGTGCCAGTAGTCCGGGCCACAATCAGCCCCAGCATTTT.

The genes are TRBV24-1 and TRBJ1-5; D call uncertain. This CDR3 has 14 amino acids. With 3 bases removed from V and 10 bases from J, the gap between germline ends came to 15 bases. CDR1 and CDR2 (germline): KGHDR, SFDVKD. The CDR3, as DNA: TGTGCCACCAGTGATAGTAATGACAATCGACCCCAGCATTTT. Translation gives CATSDSNDNRPQHF.